The next 11 T cell receptor beta chains were all read from a single sample in a study of T cell responses to AZD1222 COVID-19 vaccine (dated by TCRdb to about 2021). Libraries came from the immunoSEQ multiplex PCR assay. In its TCRdb copy, this immuneACCESS table keeps in-frame sequences only and misses some clones. Where compared with another copy, unresolved V genes explain less than half of these, and the others have no known cause. For this sample there are some 89,000 clones; 89% appear just once. About 2.2% of the sample is in the top ten clones. The sample's time point label, decoded: baseline before first vaccination. The source was peripheral blood, collected on day 0 of AZD1222 vaccination. Receptors originate from an adult in good health.

The chain carries TRBV7-9 and TRBJ1-3; 7 bases are a match to TRBD1. The CDR3 has 13 amino acids. CDR1 and CDR2 (germline): SEHNR, FQNEAQ (reference sequence). Losses at the gene ends were 1 base for V and 7 bases for J; bases not matched to a gene: 1. CDR3 sequence reads: CASSLVGGNTIYF. Written as DNA, the CDR3 is TGTGCCAGCAGCTTAGTAGGGGGCAACACCATATATTTT. The entire variable domain, with the rest obtained from reference TRBV7-9 and TRBJ1-3, is as follows: DTGVSQNPRHKITKRGQNVTFRCDPISEHNRLYWYRQTLGQGPEFLTYFQNEAQLEKSRLLSDRFSAERPKGSFSTLEIQRTEQGDSAMYLCASSLVGGNTIYFGEGSWLTVV.

The rearrangement uses TRBV5-1 and TRBJ2-3, with D possibly being TRBD1 (5 bases). Trimming took off 2 bases at V and 1 base at J, with 11 bases between the two ends. In germline, CDR1 is SGHRS, CDR2 YFSETQ. The CDR3 is 15 amino acids. CDR3 residues: CASSFSQGGTDTQYF. DNA of the CDR3: TGCGCCAGCAGCTTTTCCCAGGGTGGCACAGATACGCAGTATTTT.

The V and J genes are TRBV3-1 (or the pseudogene TRBV3-2) and TRBJ1-1; D not resolved. Germline V gene data show CDR1 as LGHDT and CDR2 as YNNKEL (reference sequence). V gave up 6 bases and J gave up 1 base, with 12 bases separating them. The CDR3 spans 14 residues. CDR3 sequence: CASRNAVGNTEAFF. The CDR3, as DNA: TGTGCCAGCAGGAACGCCGTGGGGAACACTGAAGCTTTCTTT.

This CDR3 reads CASSPYKGGNTEAFF. The CDR3, as DNA: TGTGCCAGCTCACCATATAAGGGGGGGAACACTGAAGCTTTCTTT. V gene TRBV18 combines with J gene TRBJ1-1, with D possibly TRBD1 on 6 matching bases. The germline V gene encodes CDR1 KGHSH and CDR2 LQKENI. CDR3 size: 15 residues. Trimming took off 2 bases at V and 1 base at J, with 11 bases between the two ends. Complete variable domain (other parts from reference TRBV18 and TRBJ1-1): NAGVMQNPRHLVRRRGQEARLRCSPMKGHSHVYWYRQLPEEGLKFMVYLQKENIIDESGMPKERFSAEFPKEGPSILRIQQVVRGDSAAYFCASSPYKGGNTEAFFGQGTRLTVV.

The V gene is TRBV2, the J gene TRBJ2-3; perhaps TRBD1 as D (6 bases). The CDR3 extends over 15 amino acids. V dropped 3 bases and J dropped 0 bases, with 10 bases sitting between them. Germline V CDR1 and CDR2: SNHLY, FYNNEI. CDR3 in DNA: TGTGCCAGCAGTGAGCGACAGGTTAGCACAGATACGCAGTATTTT. It codes for CASSERQVSTDTQYF.

J is TRBJ2-7 and V is TRBV5-1; 7 bases map to TRBD1. J lost 3 bases, V lost 2 bases, and 2 bases had no gene match. Germline V gene lookup returns CDR1 SGHRS and CDR2 YFSETQ. CDR3 size: 13 residues. In DNA, the CDR3 is TGCGCCAGCAGCTTTGGGACAGACTACGAGCAGTACTTC. Residues: CASSFGTDYEQYF.

The chain uses TRBV12-3 or TRBV12-4 and TRBJ2-1, with D tentatively TRBD1 (6 bases). Trimming removed 1 base at V and 8 bases at J, with 9 bases between. The CDR3 is made up of 13 amino acids. This CDR3 reads CASSLDRVHEQFF. CDR3 DNA sequence: TGTGCCAGCAGTTTAGACAGGGTCCATGAGCAGTTCTTC.

This chain connects TRBV6-5 to TRBJ2-4; unclear D gene. The V end lost 8 bases, the J end lost 0 bases, and 14 bases lay between the germline ends. The germline CDR1 and CDR2 sequences are MNHEY and SVGAGI. The CDR3 is 15 residues long. CDR3: CASSPRKGAKNIQYF. The CDR3 nucleotides are TGTGCCAGCTCCCCTAGGAAAGGAGCCAAAAACATTCAGTACTTC.

J is TRBJ2-1 and V is TRBV30; TRBD2 aligns across 15 bases. This CDR3 region has 13 residues. Germline-derived CDR1 and CDR2 are GTSNPN and SVGIG (reference sequence). The trim removed 8 bases at V and 7 bases at J, leaving 3 bases unmatched. The CDR3 bases are TGTGCCGCGGGACTAGCGGGAGGTAATGAGCAGTTCTTC. Translating it yields CAAGLAGGNEQFF.

The chain links TRBV6-2 or TRBV6-3 to TRBJ1-3, with D hard to call. V lost 0 bases and J 0 bases, leaving 12 bases between the germline ends. The CDR3 runs 17 residues. Germline values: CDR1 MNHEY, CDR2 SVGEGT. The CDR3 DNA is TGTGCCAGCAGTTACTCAACGATCGGATACTCTGGAAACACCATATATTTT. Its protein product is CASSYSTIGYSGNTIYF.

The chain employs TRBV5-1 and TRBJ2-2; 11 bases match TRBD2. This CDR3 spans 15 amino acids. CDR1 is SGHRS, CDR2 YFSETQ, per germline. The V and J ends lost 5 bases and 8 bases, in that order; junction bases with no gene match: 8. CDR3 bases: TGCGCCAGCAGAATTACTAGCGGGAGCGAAGGGGAGCTGTTTTTT. Protein sequence: CASRITSGSEGELFF. Filled out from reference TRBV5-1 and TRBJ2-2, the complete variable domain reads KAGVTQTPRYLIKTRGQQVTLSCSPISGHRSVSWYQQTPGQGLQFLFEYFSETQRNKGNFPGRFSGRQFSNSRSEMNVSTLELGDSALYLCASRITSGSEGELFFGEGSRLTVL.